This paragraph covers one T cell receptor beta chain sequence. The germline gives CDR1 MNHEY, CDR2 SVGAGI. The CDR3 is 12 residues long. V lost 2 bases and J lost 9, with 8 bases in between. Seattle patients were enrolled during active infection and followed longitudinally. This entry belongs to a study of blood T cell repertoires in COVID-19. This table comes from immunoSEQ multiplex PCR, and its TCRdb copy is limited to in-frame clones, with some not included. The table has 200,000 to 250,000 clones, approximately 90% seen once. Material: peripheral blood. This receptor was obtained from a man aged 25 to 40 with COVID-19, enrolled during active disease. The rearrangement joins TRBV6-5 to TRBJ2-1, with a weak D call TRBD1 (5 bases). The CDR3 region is CASSYQGREQFF. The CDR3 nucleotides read TGTGCCAGCAGTTACCAGGGTCGTGAGCAGTTCTTC.